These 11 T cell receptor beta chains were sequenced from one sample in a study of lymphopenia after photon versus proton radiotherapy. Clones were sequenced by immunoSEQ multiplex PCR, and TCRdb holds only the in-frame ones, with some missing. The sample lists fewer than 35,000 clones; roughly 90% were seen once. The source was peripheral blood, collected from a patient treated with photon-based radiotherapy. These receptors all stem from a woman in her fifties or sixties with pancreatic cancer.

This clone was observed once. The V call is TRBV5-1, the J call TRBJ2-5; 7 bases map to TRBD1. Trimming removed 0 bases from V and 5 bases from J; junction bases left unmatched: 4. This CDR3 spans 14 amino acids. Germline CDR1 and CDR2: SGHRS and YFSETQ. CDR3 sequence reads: CASSLGEGGETQYF. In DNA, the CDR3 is TGCGCCAGCAGCTTGGGGGAAGGGGGCGAGACCCAGTACTTC.

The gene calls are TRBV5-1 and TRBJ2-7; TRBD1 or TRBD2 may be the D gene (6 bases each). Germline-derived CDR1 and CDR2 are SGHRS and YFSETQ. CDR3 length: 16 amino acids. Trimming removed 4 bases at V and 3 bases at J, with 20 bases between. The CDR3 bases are TGCGCCAGCAGCCCTGGCCACGGCGGGACATACTACGAGCAGTACTTC. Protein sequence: CASSPGHGGTYYEQYF.

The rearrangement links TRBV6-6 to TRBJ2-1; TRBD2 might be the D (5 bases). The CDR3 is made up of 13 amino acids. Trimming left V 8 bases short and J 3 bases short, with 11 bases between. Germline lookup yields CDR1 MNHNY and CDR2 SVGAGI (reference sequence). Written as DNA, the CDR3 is TGTGCCAGCCGGAACGGGATCTACAATGAGCAGTTCTTC. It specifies CASRNGIYNEQFF.

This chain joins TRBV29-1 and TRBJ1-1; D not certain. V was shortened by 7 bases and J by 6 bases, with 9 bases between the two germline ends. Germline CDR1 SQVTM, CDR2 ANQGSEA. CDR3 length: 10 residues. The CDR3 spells CSAPGAEAFF. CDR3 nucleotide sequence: TGCAGCGCCCCGGGAGCTGAAGCTTTCTTT.

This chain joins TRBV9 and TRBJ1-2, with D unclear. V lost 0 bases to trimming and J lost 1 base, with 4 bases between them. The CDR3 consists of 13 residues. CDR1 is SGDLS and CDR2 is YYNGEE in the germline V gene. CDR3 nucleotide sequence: TGTGCCAGCAGCGTAGAAAGTAACTATGGCTACACCTTC. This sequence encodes CASSVESNYGYTF.

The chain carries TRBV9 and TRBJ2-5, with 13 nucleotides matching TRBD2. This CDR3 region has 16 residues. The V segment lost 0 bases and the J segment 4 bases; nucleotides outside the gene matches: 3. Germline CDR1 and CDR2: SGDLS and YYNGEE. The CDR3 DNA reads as TGTGCCAGCAGCGTAGGGGGACTAGCGGGAAGAGAGACCCAGTACTTC. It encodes CASSVGGLAGRETQYF.

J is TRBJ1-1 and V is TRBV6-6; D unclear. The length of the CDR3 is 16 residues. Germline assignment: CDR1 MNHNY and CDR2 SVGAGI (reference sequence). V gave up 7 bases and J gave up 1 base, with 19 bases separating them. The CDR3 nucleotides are TGTGCCAGCACCTTTGCGCATGGGGTGGGGAACACTGAAGCTTTCTTT. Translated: CASTFAHGVGNTEAFF.

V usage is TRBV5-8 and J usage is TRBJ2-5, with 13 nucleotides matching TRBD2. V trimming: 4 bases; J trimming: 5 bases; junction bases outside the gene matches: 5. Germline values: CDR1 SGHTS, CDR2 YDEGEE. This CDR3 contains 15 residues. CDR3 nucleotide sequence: TGTGCCAGCAGCGCCGGGACTAGCGGGATTGAGACCCAGTACTTC. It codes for CASSAGTSGIETQYF.

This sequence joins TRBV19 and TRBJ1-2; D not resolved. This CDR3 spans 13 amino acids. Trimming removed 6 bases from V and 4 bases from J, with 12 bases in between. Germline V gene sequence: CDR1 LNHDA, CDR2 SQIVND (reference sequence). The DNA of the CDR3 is TGTGCCAGTAGCCCGGACCTGAGCTATGGCTACACCTTC. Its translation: CASSPDLSYGYTF.

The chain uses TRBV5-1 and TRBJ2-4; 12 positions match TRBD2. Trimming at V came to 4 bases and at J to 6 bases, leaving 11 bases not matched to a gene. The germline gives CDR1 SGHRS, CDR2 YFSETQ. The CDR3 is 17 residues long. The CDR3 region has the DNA TGCGCCAGCAGCCTTTTCGGACTAGCGGGGCGAGGAAACATTCAGTACTTC. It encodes CASSLFGLAGRGNIQYF. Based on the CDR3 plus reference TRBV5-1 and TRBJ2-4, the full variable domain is KAGVTQTPRYLIKTRGQQVTLSCSPISGHRSVSWYQQTPGQGLQFLFEYFSETQRNKGNFPGRFSGRQFSNSRSEMNVSTLELGDSALYLCASSLFGLAGRGNIQYFGAGTRLSVL.

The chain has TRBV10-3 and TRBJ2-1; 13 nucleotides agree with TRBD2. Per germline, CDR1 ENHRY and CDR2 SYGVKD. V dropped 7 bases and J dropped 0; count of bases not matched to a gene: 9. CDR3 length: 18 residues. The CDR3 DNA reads TGTGCCATCAATCCGGGACTAGCGGGGCCAAGCTCCTACAATGAGCAGTTCTTC. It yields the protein CAINPGLAGPSSYNEQFF.